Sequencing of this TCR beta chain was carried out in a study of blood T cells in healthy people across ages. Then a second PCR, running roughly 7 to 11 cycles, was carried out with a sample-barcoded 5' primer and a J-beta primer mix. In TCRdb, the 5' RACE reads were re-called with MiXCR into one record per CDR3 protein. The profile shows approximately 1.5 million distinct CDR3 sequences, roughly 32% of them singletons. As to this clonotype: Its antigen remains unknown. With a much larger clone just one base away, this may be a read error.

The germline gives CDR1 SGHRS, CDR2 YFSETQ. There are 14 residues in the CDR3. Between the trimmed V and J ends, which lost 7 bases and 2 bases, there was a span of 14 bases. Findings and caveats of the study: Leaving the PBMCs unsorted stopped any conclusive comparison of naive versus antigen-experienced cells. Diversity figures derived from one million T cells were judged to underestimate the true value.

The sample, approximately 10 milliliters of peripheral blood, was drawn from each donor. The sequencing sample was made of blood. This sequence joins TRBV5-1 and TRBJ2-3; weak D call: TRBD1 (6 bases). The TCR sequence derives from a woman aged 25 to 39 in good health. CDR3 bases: TGCGCCAGCGGCCAAGGACAGCACACAGATACGCAGTATTTT. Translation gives CASGQGQHTDTQYF.